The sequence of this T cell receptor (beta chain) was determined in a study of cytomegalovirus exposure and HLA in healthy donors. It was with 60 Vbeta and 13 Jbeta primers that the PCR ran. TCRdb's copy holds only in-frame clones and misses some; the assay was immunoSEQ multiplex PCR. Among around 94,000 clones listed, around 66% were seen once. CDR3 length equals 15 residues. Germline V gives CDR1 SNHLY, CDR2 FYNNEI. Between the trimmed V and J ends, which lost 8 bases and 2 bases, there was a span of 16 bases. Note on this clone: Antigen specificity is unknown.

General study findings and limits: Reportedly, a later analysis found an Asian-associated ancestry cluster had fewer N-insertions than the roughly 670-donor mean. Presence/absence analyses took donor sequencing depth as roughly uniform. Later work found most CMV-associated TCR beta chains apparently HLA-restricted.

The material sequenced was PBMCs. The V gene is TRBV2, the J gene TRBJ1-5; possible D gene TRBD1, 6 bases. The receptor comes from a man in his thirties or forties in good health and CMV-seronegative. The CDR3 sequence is CASVSSRGRNQPQHF. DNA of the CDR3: TGTGCCAGCGTGTCTTCCAGGGGTCGCAATCAGCCCCAGCATTTT.